These 2 T cell receptor beta chains originate from one sample sequenced in a study of early T cells in non-severe SARS-CoV-2 infection. TCRdb reprocessed the 5' RACE reads with MiXCR, giving one entry per CDR3 protein. The sample lists about 68,000 distinct CDR3 sequences; 9.5% to 15% were seen once. Sample: whole blood. The receptors derive from an adult who was a healthcare worker with PCR-confirmed SARS-CoV-2 infection or an uninfected control (not recorded which).

This clonotype occurred a few times. The chain carries TRBV10-1 and TRBJ2-5; the D gene could be TRBD1 or TRBD2 (5 bases each). CDR3 length: 15 residues. CDR1 is WNHNN and CDR2 is SYGVQD in the germline V gene (reference sequence). Trimming removed 3 bases from V and 1 base from J, with 12 bases in between. CDR3 sequence reads: CASSEVPGAQETQYF. The CDR3, as DNA: TGCGCCAGCAGTGAAGTTCCCGGGGCCCAAGAGACCCAGTACTTC.

V and J are TRBV13 and TRBJ1-2; no definite D call. V lost 1 base and J 6 bases, leaving 18 bases between the germline ends. The CDR3 has 16 amino acids. Germline V lookup: CDR1 PRHDT, CDR2 FYEKMQ (reference sequence). CDR3 in amino acids: CASSLAQPAHLDGYTF. CDR3 sequence (DNA): TGTGCCAGCAGCTTAGCACAGCCGGCCCACCTTGATGGCTACACCTTC.